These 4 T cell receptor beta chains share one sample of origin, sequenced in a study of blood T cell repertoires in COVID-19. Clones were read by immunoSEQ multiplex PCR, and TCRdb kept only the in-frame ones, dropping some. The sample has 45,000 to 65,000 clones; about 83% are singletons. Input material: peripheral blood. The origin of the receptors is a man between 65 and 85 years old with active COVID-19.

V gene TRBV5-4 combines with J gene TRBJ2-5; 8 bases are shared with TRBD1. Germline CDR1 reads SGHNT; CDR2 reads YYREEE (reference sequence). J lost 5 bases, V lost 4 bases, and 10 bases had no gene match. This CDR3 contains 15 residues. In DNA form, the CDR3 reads TGTGCCAGCAGCCCGCGTGGACAGGGCGGGGAGACCCAGTACTTC. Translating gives CASSPRGQGGETQYF. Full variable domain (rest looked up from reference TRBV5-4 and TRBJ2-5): ETGVTQSPTHLIKTRGQQVTLRCSSQSGHNTVSWYQQALGQGPQFIFQYYREEENGRGNFPPRFSGLQFPNYSSELNVNALELDDSALYLCASSPRGQGGETQYFGPGTRLLVL.

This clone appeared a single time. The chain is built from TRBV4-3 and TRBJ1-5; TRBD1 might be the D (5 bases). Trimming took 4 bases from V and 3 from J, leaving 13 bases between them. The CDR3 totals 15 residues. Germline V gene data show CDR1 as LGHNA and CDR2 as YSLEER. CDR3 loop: CASSLRYRSNQPQHF. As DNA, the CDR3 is TGCGCCAGCAGCCTCCGGTACAGGTCCAATCAGCCCCAGCATTTT.

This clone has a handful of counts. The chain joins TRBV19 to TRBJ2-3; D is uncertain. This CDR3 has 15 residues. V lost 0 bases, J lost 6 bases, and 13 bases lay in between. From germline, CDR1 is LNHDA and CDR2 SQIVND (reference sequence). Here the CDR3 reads CASSIDQSPWDTQYF. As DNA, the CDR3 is TGTGCCAGTAGTATAGATCAGTCTCCCTGGGATACGCAGTATTTT.

The CDR3 sequence is CASSGRDRASTDTQYF. The CDR3 DNA sequence: TGTGCCAGCAGTGGCCGGGACAGGGCTAGCACAGATACGCAGTATTTT. The chain couples TRBV2 to TRBJ2-3; 9 bases line up with TRBD1. The CDR3 contains 16 residues. Germline lookup yields CDR1 SNHLY and CDR2 FYNNEI. The V and J ends lost 4 bases and 0 bases, in that order; junction bases with no gene match: 5. The full variable domain, in which reference TRBV2 and TRBJ2-3 provide the parts outside the CDR3, is EPEVTQTPSHQVTQMGQEVILRCVPISNHLYFYWYRQILGQKVEFLVSFYNNEISEKSEIFDDQFSVERPDGSNFTLKIRSTKLEDSAMYFCASSGRDRASTDTQYFGPGTRLTVL.